This TCR beta chain was sequenced in a study of T cells in Graves' hyperthyroidism and ophthalmopathy. Regarding the study as a whole: The blood repertoire included most of the expanded thyroid clonotypes above 0.001.

This clonotype was observed many times. Its matching antigen is unknown. Amplification of TCR beta CDR3 regions used RNA as the template. HTBI primers were the set used in a first-round RT-PCR of the TCR CDR3. TCRdb passed the multiplex PCR reads through MiXCR, listing each CDR3 protein once. The repertoire has roughly 500,000 distinct CDR3 sequences, 22% of them found once; the top ten carry about 49%. Source material for PBMCs was more than 9.5 ml fresh peripheral blood. This CDR3 comprises 15 residues. Trimming cost V 3 bases and J 4 bases; bases outside gene matches: 8. Germline V CDR1 and CDR2: LGHDT, YNNKEL (reference sequence).

Specimen: blood. The rearrangement joins TRBV3-1 to TRBJ2-5; 7 bases fit TRBD1. This clonotype originated in a woman in her 70s with Graves' ophthalmopathy. CDR3 in amino acids: CASSQTGLPRETQYF. As DNA, the CDR3 is TGTGCCAGCAGCCAGACAGGGTTGCCACGAGAGACCCAGTACTTC.